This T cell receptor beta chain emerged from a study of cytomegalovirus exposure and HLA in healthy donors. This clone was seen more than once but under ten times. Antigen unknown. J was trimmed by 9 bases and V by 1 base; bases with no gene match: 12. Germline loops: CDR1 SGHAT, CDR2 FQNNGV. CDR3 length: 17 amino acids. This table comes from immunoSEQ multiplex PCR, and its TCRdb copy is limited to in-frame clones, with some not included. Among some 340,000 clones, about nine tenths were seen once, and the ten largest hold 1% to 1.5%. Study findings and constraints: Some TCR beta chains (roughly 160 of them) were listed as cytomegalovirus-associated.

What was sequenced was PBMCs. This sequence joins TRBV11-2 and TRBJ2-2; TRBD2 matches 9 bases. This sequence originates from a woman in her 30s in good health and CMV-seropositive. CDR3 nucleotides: TGTGCCAGCAGCTTAGGTCGGGGTAGCGGGAGTCTCCGGGAGCTGTTTTTT. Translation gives CASSLGRGSGSLRELFF.